Presented here are 25 T cell receptor beta chains from one specimen sequenced in a study of cytomegalovirus exposure and HLA in healthy donors. TCRdb's copy holds only in-frame clones and misses some; the assay was immunoSEQ multiplex PCR. Of about 120,000 clones in the sample, approximately 89% were seen once. Sequenced material: PBMCs. These receptors all stem from a woman under 30 in good health and CMV-seronegative.

The chain links TRBV9 to TRBJ1-3; D ambiguous. The germline V gene encodes CDR1 SGDLS and CDR2 YYNGEE. Trimming removed 4 bases at V and 4 bases at J, with 15 bases between. The CDR3 has 15 residues. CDR3 DNA: TGTGCCAGCAGCTATAACCAGGAAAAAGGAAACACCATATATTTT. This translates into CASSYNQEKGNTIYF.

The chain combines TRBV5-1 with TRBJ2-2; D call uncertain. Germline lookup yields CDR1 SGHRS and CDR2 YFSETQ. Trimming cost V 0 bases and J 7 bases, with 10 bases left between them. CDR3 length equals 14 residues. The CDR3 DNA reads TGCGCCAGCAGCTTGGACAGCCCGGTCGGGGAGCTGTTTTTT. This gives the protein CASSLDSPVGELFF.

Remarks on this clone: Other DNA sequences in the same sample also yield this CDR3. The chain is built from TRBV18 and TRBJ2-7, with 7 bases identical to TRBD1. V shed 3 bases and J 4 bases; nucleotides not matched to a gene: 3. Germline V gene data show CDR1 as KGHSH and CDR2 as LQKENI. This CDR3 comprises 13 residues. This CDR3 reads CASSPPGQYEQYF. The CDR3 nucleotides are TGTGCCAGCTCACCCCCGGGACAGTACGAGCAGTACTTC.

V is TRBV9 and J is TRBJ1-6, with unresolved D. Per the germline V gene, CDR1 is SGDLS and CDR2 is YYNGEE. V lost 0 bases and J lost 13, with 8 bases in between. The CDR3 is made up of 12 amino acids. CDR3 nucleotides: TGTGCCAGCAGCGTAGGTCGCCAGCCCCTCCACTTT. This sequence encodes CASSVGRQPLHF.

The chain is built from TRBV4-1 and TRBJ1-2; a weak D match, TRBD1 (5 bases). Trimming took off 0 bases at V and 4 bases at J, with 12 bases between the two ends. The length of the CDR3 is 15 residues. The germline V gene has CDR1 MGHRA and CDR2 YSYEKL. CDR3 sequence: CASSQDGGASYGYTF. The CDR3 DNA sequence: TGCGCCAGCAGCCAAGATGGAGGGGCCAGCTATGGCTACACCTTC.

J is TRBJ1-2 and V is TRBV29-1, with D perhaps matching TRBD1 (6 bases). V gave up 5 bases and J gave up 5 bases, with 18 bases separating them. This CDR3 is built from 14 residues. Germline V gene data show CDR1 as SQVTM and CDR2 as ANQGSEA. The CDR3 region has the DNA TGCAGCGTTCCTACCGGGACAAGTCTTTATGGCTACACCTTC. Amino acid sequence: CSVPTGTSLYGYTF. The full variable domain, with the rest looked up from reference TRBV29-1 and TRBJ1-2, is SAVISQKPSRDICQRGTSLTIQCQVDSQVTMMFWYRQQPGQSLTLIATANQGSEATYESGFVIDKFPISRPNLTFSTLTVSNMSPEDSSIYLCSVPTGTSLYGYTFGSGTRLTVV.

This chain uses TRBV6-5 with TRBJ1-1; TRBD1 aligns across 10 bases. Germline V CDR1 and CDR2: MNHEY, SVGAGI. The CDR3 is 15 amino acids. Unmatched junction bases numbered 5, after V lost 7 bases and J lost 0 bases. CDR3 bases: TGTGCCAGCACCGGGACAGGGGTCATGAACACTGAAGCTTTCTTT. Translated, it gives CASTGTGVMNTEAFF.

The sample holds a few counts of this clone. Germline is not matched at one junction end, which may reflect a read error. V and J are TRBV29-1 and TRBJ1-2; 7 nucleotides line up with TRBD1. The CDR3 length is 13 residues. From germline, CDR1 is SQVTM and CDR2 ANQGSEA. The CDR3, as DNA: TGCAGCGTTGAAGATCAACAGAGGACAGGAGGCTTCTTC. Translation: CSVEDQQRTGGFF.

In regard to this clone: Other DNA sequences of this sample code for an identical CDR3. The chain joins TRBV9 to TRBJ2-5; a weak D match, TRBD1 (7 bases). The CDR3 runs to 14 residues. V was shortened by 0 bases and J by 4 bases, with 10 bases between the two germline ends. CDR1 SGDLS and CDR2 YYNGEE come from the germline V gene. The CDR3 reads CASSVDRGGETQYF. As DNA, the CDR3 is TGTGCCAGCAGCGTAGACAGGGGAGGAGAGACCCAGTACTTC.

The J gene is TRBJ2-4, the V gene TRBV9; tentative D call: TRBD2 (5 bases). This CDR3 has 13 amino acids. Germline CDR1 SGDLS, CDR2 YYNGEE. Trimming cost V 2 bases and J 5 bases, with 8 bases left between them. CDR3 DNA: TGTGCCAGCAGCGTCCGGGGAGAAAACATTCAGTACTTC. Protein product: CASSVRGENIQYF.

The gene calls are TRBV19 and TRBJ1-2, with 10 bases matching TRBD1. V shed 4 bases and J 8 bases; nucleotides not matched to a gene: 13. Germline assignment: CDR1 LNHDA and CDR2 SQIVND (reference sequence). The CDR3 consists of 16 residues. The CDR3 DNA follows: TGTGCCAGTAGTACCCAGTCCCGGGACAGGGGCGGCGGCTACACCTTC. Its translation: CASSTQSRDRGGGYTF. Full variable domain (remainder filled in from reference TRBV19 and TRBJ1-2): DGGITQSPKYLFRKEGQNVTLSCEQNLNHDAMYWYRQDPGQGLRLIYYSQIVNDFQKGDIAEGYSVSREKKESFPLTVTSAQKNPTAFYLCASSTQSRDRGGGYTFGSGTRLTVV.

The chain joins TRBV5-6 to TRBJ1-1, with 7 bases that match TRBD1. CDR3 length: 15 residues. The junction had 4 bases not matched to a gene; V was cut back by 2 bases and J by 0 bases. Looked up from germline, CDR1 is SGHDT and CDR2 is YYEEEE. The CDR3: CASSLTTGLNTEAFF. Written as DNA, the CDR3 is TGTGCCAGCAGCTTAACGACAGGGCTGAACACTGAAGCTTTCTTT.

V is TRBV4-3 and J is TRBJ2-1; TRBD2 agrees at 8 bases. The CDR3 sequence is 15 residues long. The V and J ends lost 1 base and 13 bases, in that order; junction bases with no gene match: 12. Germline values: CDR1 LGHNA, CDR2 YSLEER. This CDR3 reads CASSQGKEREWEQFF. The DNA of the CDR3 is TGCGCCAGCAGCCAAGGGAAAGAGCGGGAGTGGGAACAGTTCTTC.

CDR3 sequence: CATSGADTGLATPYEQYF. CDR3 coding DNA: TGTGCCACCAGCGGGGCGGACACAGGACTAGCGACACCCTACGAGCAGTACTTC. This chain links TRBV15 with TRBJ2-7, with 9 bases that match TRBD2. This CDR3 comprises 18 residues. CDR1 is LNHNV, CDR2 YYDKDF, per germline (reference sequence). Trimming cost V 5 bases and J 2 bases; bases outside gene matches: 16.

This clone was recorded once. This chain joins TRBV28 and TRBJ2-2, with TRBD2 as a possible D gene (5 bases). The CDR3 has 14 residues. V gave up 6 bases and J gave up 3 bases, with 11 bases separating them. Germline-derived CDR1 and CDR2 are MDHEN and SYDVKM. CDR3 coding DNA: TGTGCCAGCAGCCGAAGACTACACACCGGGGAGCTGTTTTTT. This codes for CASSRRLHTGELFF.

The J gene is TRBJ2-2, the V gene TRBV7-3, with 15 bases lining up with TRBD2. CDR1 is SGHTA and CDR2 is FQGTGA in the germline V gene. V lost 5 bases to trimming and J lost 6 bases; unmatched junction nucleotides: 16. CDR3 length: 20 amino acids. This chain's CDR3 is CASSPSGLAGGPITPGELFF. Written as DNA, the CDR3 is TGTGCCAGCAGCCCCTCGGGACTAGCGGGGGGCCCGATTACGCCCGGGGAGCTGTTTTTT.

The chain couples TRBV20-1 to TRBJ2-7, with D hard to call. CDR3 length: 11 residues. CDR1 is DFQATT and CDR2 is SNEGSKA in the germline V gene (reference sequence). The V gene lost 3 bases and the J gene lost 3 bases, with 6 bases spanning the gap. CDR3 protein: CSASELYEQYF. CDR3 bases: TGCAGTGCTAGCGAGCTCTACGAGCAGTACTTC.

The chain carries TRBV28 and TRBJ1-3; possible D gene TRBD1, 5 bases. Germline values: CDR1 MDHEN, CDR2 SYDVKM. Trimming left V 10 bases short and J 2 bases short, with 12 bases between. This CDR3 spans 13 amino acids. This CDR3 is CATLTETGNTIYF. The CDR3 DNA reads TGTGCCACCTTGACAGAAACTGGAAACACCATATATTTT.

V usage is TRBV7-9 and J usage is TRBJ2-3, with 8 bases that match TRBD1. The trim removed 5 bases at V and 3 bases at J, leaving 7 bases unmatched. This CDR3 contains 15 residues. Germline V gene sequence: CDR1 SEHNR, CDR2 FQNEAQ (reference sequence). CDR3 sequence reads: CASSPRTGRTDTQYF. Here the CDR3 DNA reads TGTGCCAGCAGCCCCAGGACAGGGAGGACAGATACGCAGTATTTT.

CDR3 loop: CASSLAAGLSYEQYF. In DNA form, the CDR3 reads TGTGCCAGCAGCTTAGCAGCGGGACTCTCCTACGAGCAGTACTTC. The chain combines TRBV7-2 with TRBJ2-7; TRBD2 matches at 7 bases. Germline CDR1 is SGHTA and CDR2 is FQGNSA. After removal of 0 bases from V and 0 bases from J, the junction contained 2 bases not matched to a gene. The CDR3 has 15 residues.

This clone was seen a single time. The V call is TRBV9, the J call TRBJ2-7, with D maybe TRBD1 (5 bases). Per the germline V gene, CDR1 is SGDLS and CDR2 is YYNGEE. This CDR3 is built from 14 residues. The ends were cut back, 2 bases at V and 5 bases at J, with 14 bases in the middle. For the CDR3, the DNA is TGTGCCAGCAGCGTCGAAGGGGTTTCCAACGAGCAGTACTTC. Translation gives CASSVEGVSNEQYF.

V gene TRBV18 combines with J gene TRBJ2-1, with 8 bases that match TRBD2. Germline lookup yields CDR1 KGHSH and CDR2 LQKENI. CDR3 length equals 13 residues. The J segment lost 5 bases and the V segment lost 7 bases, leaving 4 bases of the junction unmatched. DNA for the CDR3: TGTGCCAGCTTAGCGGGGCGACACAATGAGCAGTTCTTC. Protein: CASLAGRHNEQFF. Drawing the rest from reference TRBV18 and TRBJ2-1, the complete variable domain is NAGVMQNPRHLVRRRGQEARLRCSPMKGHSHVYWYRQLPEEGLKFMVYLQKENIIDESGMPKERFSAEFPKEGPSILRIQQVVRGDSAAYFCASLAGRHNEQFFGPGTRLTVL.

Here the CDR3 DNA reads TGTGCCAGCAGCATCTCTCCGGGAGTCAACGAGCAGTACTTC. Protein product: CASSISPGVNEQYF. The V gene is TRBV7-3, the J gene TRBJ2-7, with D possibly being TRBD2 (6 bases). Per the germline V gene, CDR1 is SGHTA and CDR2 is FQGTGA. Trimming left V 5 bases short and J 5 bases short, with 16 bases between. The CDR3 has 14 residues.

The CDR3 DNA sequence: TGCGCCAGCAGCAGGGAGGGGGCTGGAAACACCATATATTTT. Translating it yields CASSREGAGNTIYF. The chain joins TRBV4-3 to TRBJ1-3, with D possibly TRBD1 on 6 matching bases. The CDR3 contains 14 residues. Germline lookup yields CDR1 LGHNA and CDR2 YSLEER. V was pared by 5 bases and J by 2 bases, with 10 bases between.

This rearrangement joins TRBV10-3 to TRBJ2-7; a possible D gene is TRBD2 (6 bases). Germline V gene data show CDR1 as ENHRY and CDR2 as SYGVKD. The CDR3 is made up of 15 amino acids. Trimming took 4 bases from V and 9 from J, leaving 22 bases between them. DNA for the CDR3: TGTGCCATCAGTGGTGGGGACTCCCCCACCTCGGTGCAGTACTTC. This codes for CAISGGDSPTSVQYF.